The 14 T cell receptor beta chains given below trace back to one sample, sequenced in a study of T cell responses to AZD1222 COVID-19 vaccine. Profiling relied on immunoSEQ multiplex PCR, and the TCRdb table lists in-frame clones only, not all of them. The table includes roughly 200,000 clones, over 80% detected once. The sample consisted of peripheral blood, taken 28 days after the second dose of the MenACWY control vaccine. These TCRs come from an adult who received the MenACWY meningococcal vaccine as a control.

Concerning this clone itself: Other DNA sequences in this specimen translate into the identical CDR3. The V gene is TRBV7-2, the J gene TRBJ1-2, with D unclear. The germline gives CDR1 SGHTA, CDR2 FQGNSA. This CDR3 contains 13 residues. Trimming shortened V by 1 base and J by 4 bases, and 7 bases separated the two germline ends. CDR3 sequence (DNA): TGTGCCAGCAGCTTAGAGGCTGGCTATGGCTACACCTTC. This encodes CASSLEAGYGYTF. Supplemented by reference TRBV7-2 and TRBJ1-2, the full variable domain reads GAGVSQSPSNKVTEKGKDVELRCDPISGHTALYWYRQSLGQGLEFLIYFQGNSAPDKSGLPSDRFSAERTGGSVSTLTIQRTQQEDSAVYLCASSLEAGYGYTFGSGTRLTVV.

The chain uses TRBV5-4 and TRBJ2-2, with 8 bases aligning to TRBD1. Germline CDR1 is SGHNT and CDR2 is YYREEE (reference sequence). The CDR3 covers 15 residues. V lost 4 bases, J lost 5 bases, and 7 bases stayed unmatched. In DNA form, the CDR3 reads TGTGCCAGCAGCCGCGACAGGGGTGGGACCGGGGAGCTGTTTTTT. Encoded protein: CASSRDRGGTGELFF.

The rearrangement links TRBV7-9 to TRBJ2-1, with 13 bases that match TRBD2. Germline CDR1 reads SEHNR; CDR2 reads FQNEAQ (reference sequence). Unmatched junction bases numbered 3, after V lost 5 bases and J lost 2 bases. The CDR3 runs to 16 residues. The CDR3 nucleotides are TGTGCCAGCAGCCCCACTAGCGGGGGGGCCTACAATGAGCAGTTCTTC. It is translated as CASSPTSGGAYNEQFF.

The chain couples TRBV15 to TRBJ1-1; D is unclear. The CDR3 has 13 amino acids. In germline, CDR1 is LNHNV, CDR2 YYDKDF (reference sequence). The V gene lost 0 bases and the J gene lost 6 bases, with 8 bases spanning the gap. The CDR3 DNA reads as TGTGCCACCAGCAGAGATCGGCTGGCTGAAGCTTTCTTT. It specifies CATSRDRLAEAFF. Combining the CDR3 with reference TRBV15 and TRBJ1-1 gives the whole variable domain DAMVIQNPRYQVTQFGKPVTLSCSQTLNHNVMYWYQQKSSQAPKLLFHYYDKDFNNEADTPDNFQSRRPNTSFCFLDIRSPGLGDTAMYLCATSRDRLAEAFFGQGTRLTVV.

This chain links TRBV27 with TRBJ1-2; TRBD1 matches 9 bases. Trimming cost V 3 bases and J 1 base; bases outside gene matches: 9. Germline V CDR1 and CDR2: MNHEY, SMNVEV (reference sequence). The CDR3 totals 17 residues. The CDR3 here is CASSFTDGQGFNYGYTF. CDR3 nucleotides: TGTGCCAGCAGTTTTACCGACGGACAGGGGTTTAACTATGGCTACACCTTC.

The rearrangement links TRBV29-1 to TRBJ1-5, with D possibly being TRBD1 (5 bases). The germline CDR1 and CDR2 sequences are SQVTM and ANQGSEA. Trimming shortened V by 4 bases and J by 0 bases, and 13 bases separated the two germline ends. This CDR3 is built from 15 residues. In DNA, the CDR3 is TGCAGCGTTGGATGGGGCCAAGATAGCAATCAGCCCCAGCATTTT. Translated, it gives CSVGWGQDSNQPQHF.

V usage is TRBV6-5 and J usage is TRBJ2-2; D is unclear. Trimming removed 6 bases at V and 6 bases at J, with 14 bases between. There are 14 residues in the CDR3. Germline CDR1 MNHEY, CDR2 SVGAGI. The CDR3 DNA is TGTGCCAGCAGAGGACGGACCCCTCCCGGGGAGCTGTTTTTT. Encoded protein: CASRGRTPPGELFF.

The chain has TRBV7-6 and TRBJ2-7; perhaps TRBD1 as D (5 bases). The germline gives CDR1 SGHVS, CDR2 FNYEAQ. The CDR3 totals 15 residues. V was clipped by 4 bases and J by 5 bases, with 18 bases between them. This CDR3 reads CASSSPGQGLNEQYF. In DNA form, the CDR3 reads TGTGCCAGCAGCTCCCCTGGGCAGGGTTTAAACGAGCAGTACTTC.

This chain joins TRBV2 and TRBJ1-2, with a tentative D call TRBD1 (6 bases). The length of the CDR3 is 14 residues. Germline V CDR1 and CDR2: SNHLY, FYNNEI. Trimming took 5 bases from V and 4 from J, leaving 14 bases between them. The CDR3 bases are TGTGCCAGCAGTCCCGCAGGGGATCCCTATGGCTACACCTTC. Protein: CASSPAGDPYGYTF.

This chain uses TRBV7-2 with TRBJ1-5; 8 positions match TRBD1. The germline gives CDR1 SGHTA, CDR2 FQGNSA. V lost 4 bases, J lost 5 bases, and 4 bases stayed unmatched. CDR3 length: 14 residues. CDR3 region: CASSSGQGYQPQHF. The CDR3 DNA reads TGTGCCAGCAGCTCTGGACAGGGATATCAGCCCCAGCATTTT.

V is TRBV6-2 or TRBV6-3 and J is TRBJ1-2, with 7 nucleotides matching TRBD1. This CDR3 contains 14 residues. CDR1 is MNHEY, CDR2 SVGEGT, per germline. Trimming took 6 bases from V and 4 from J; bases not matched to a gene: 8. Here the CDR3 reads CASSRQGGFYGYTF. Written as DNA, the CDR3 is TGTGCCAGCAGCCGACAGGGCGGCTTCTATGGCTACACCTTC.

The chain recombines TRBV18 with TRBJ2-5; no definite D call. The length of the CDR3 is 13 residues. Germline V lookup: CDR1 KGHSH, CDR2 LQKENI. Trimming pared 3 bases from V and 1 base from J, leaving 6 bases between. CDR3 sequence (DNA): TGTGCCAGCTCACCCTCTATCCAAGAGACCCAGTACTTC. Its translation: CASSPSIQETQYF.

The CDR3 DNA sequence: TGTGCCAGCTCACCACGGCAGCGGGCCGCTAACTATGGCTACACCTTC. Residues: CASSPRQRAANYGYTF. The chain couples TRBV18 to TRBJ1-2; no firm D call. The germline gives CDR1 KGHSH, CDR2 LQKENI. V was cut by 1 base and J by 0 bases, with 12 bases left in between. The CDR3 runs 16 residues.

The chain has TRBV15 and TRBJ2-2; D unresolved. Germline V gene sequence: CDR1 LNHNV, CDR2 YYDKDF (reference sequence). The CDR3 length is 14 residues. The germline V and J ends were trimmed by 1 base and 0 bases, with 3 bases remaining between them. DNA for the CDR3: TGTGCCACCAGCAGAGTACCGAACACCGGGGAGCTGTTTTTT. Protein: CATSRVPNTGELFF.